Listed below are T cell receptor beta chains from one sample, sequenced in a study of T cells in Graves' hyperthyroidism and ophthalmopathy. TCRdb analysed the multiplex PCR reads with MiXCR anew, one entry per CDR3 protein. The repertoire includes roughly 500,000 distinct CDR3 sequences, about 16% of them detected once, and less than 30% sits in the top ten. The sample comprised blood. Source of these receptors: a woman younger than 45 with Graves' ophthalmopathy. CDR3s include the opening cysteine and the closing phenylalanine or tryptophan. D genes are given only for firm matches. Rows may omit the clone size; those that give it use once, few, many or a size class.

V	D	size	J	CDR3	DNA
TRBV3-1	NA	many	TRBJ1-1	CASIGDTEAFF	TGTGCCAGCATCGGGGACACTGAAGCTTTCTTT
TRBV6-6	TRBD2	NA	TRBJ2-1	CASSYSGTSPAKQFF	TGTGCCAGCAGTTACTCGGGGACTAGCCCCGCGAAGCAGTTCTTC
TRBV10-3	TRBD1	many	TRBJ1-4	CAISATGGREEKLFF	TGTGCCATCAGTGCAACAGGGGGAAGAGAAGAAAAACTGTTTTTT
TRBV27	NA	many	TRBJ2-7	CASSSLRGNEQYF	TGTGCCAGCAGTTCCCTCCGGGGGAACGAGCAGTACTTC
TRBV5-1	NA	few	TRBJ2-3	CASSPGGPADTQYF	TGCGCCAGCAGCCCGGGGGGCCCTGCAGATACGCAGTATTTT
TRBV28	NA	NA	TRBJ1-5	CASSLTERYSNQPQHF	TGTGCCAGCAGTCTGACAGAGAGATATAGCAATCAGCCCCAGCATTTT
TRBV5-1	TRBD1	many	TRBJ2-1	CASSLYWTGVKNEQFF	TGCGCCAGCAGCTTGTATTGGACAGGGGTCAAGAATGAGCAGTTCTTC
TRBV12-3/TRBV12-4	TRBD2	many	TRBJ2-2	CASSLKAGAVVGELFF	TGTGCCAGCAGTTTAAAAGCGGGAGCGGTGGTCGGGGAGCTGTTTTTT
TRBV10-2	TRBD2	many	TRBJ2-5	CASSEDQRGETQYF	TGCGCCAGCAGTGAAGACCAGCGGGGAGAGACCCAGTACTTC
TRBV6-6	NA	many	TRBJ2-7	CASSYVGQREQYF	TGTGCCAGCAGTTACGTAGGGCAGAGAGAGCAGTACTTC
TRBV6-1	NA	many	TRBJ1-1	CASSEAQVWAFF	TGTGCCAGCAGTGAAGCGCAGGTTTGGGCTTTCTTT
TRBV4-1	TRBD2	NA	TRBJ2-4	CASSQFGLAGGHKNIQYF	TGCGCCAGCAGCCAATTCGGACTAGCGGGAGGGCACAAAAACATTCAGTACTTC
TRBV29-1	TRBD1	NA	TRBJ1-1	CSAYHRGGTEAFF	TGCAGCGCATATCACAGGGGAGGGACTGAAGCTTTCTTT
TRBV6-1	NA	many	TRBJ1-2	CASSPHSGYGYTF	TGTGCCAGCAGTCCGCACAGCGGCTATGGCTACACCTTC
TRBV7-2	TRBD2	few	TRBJ2-1	CASSQVTSGSLESEQFF	TGCGCCAGCAGCCAAGTCACTAGCGGGAGCCTAGAGTCTGAGCAGTTCTTC
TRBV13	TRBD2	many	TRBJ2-7	CASNSGLAGGHEQYF	TGTGCCAGCAACTCCGGTCTCGCGGGAGGTCACGAGCAGTACTTC
TRBV20-1	NA	few	TRBJ1-5	CSAKLRYRGRVNNQPQHF	TGCAGTGCTAAGCTCCGGTACCGGGGGCGAGTGAACAATCAGCCCCAGCATTTT
TRBV7-2	TRBD2	few	TRBJ2-3	CASTPGLVAGGGTDTQYF	TGTGCCAGCACCCCAGGCCTGGTGGCGGGAGGGGGGACAGATACGCAGTATTTT
TRBV19	TRBD2	NA	TRBJ2-1	CASGRLAGGGEQFF	TGTGCCAGTGGCCGACTAGCGGGAGGCGGCGAGCAGTTCTTC
TRBV30	NA	many	TRBJ1-6	CAWTRGDKGNSPLHF	TGTGCCTGGACCCGGGGGGACAAGGGAAATTCACCCCTCCACTTT
TRBV12-3/TRBV12-4	TRBD1	NA	TRBJ2-3	CASSLGTGGGADTQYF	TGTGCCAGCAGTTTAGGGACAGGGGGAGGAGCAGATACGCAGTATTTT
TRBV6-5	NA	NA	TRBJ2-7	CASSYSGDKRKYEQYF	TGTGCCAGCAGTTACTCCGGCGACAAGCGGAAGTACGAGCAGTACTTC
TRBV9	NA	NA	TRBJ2-5	CASSDSGVWETQYF	TGTGCCAGCAGTGATTCGGGAGTCTGGGAGACCCAGTACTTC
TRBV29-1	NA	few	TRBJ2-3	CSVEGVRTDLTTDTQYF	TGCAGCGTTGAAGGTGTGAGGACAGACCTAACCACAGATACGCAGTATTTT
TRBV7-8	NA	NA	TRBJ2-7	CASSLVRESSYEQYF	TGTGCCAGCAGCTTAGTTCGGGAGAGTTCCTACGAGCAGTACTTC
TRBV5-1	NA	many	TRBJ1-3	CASSPINQDTYGNTIYF	TGCGCCAGCAGCCCCATTAACCAGGATACCTACGGAAACACCATATATTTT
TRBV2	TRBD1	NA	TRBJ2-7	CASSGVRGRAYEQYF	TGTGCCAGCAGTGGAGTGAGGGGGCGCGCCTACGAGCAGTACTTC
TRBV20-1	TRBD1	NA	TRBJ2-3	CSAAGTGEQEWDTQYF	TGCAGTGCTGCCGGGACAGGGGAGCAGGAATGGGATACGCAGTATTTT
TRBV14	NA	NA	TRBJ2-5	CTSSPHRDKQETQYF	TGTACCAGCAGCCCCCATCGGGACAAGCAAGAGACCCAGTACTTC
TRBV19	TRBD1	few	TRBJ2-1	CASTGTGGPFTYNEQFF	TGTGCCAGTACCGGGACAGGGGGGCCCTTTACCTACAATGAGCAGTTCTTC
TRBV10-3	NA	NA	TRBJ1-3	CAISATRTASGNTIYF	TGTGCCATCAGTGCCACACGGACAGCCTCTGGAAACACCATATATTTT
TRBV9	NA	many	TRBJ1-4	CASSVWGRTNEKLFF	TGTGCCAGCAGCGTATGGGGGCGAACTAATGAAAAACTGTTTTTT
TRBV28	NA	NA	TRBJ1-1	CASRMTGPSNTEAFF	TGTGCCAGCAGAATGACAGGTCCTTCCAACACTGAAGCTTTCTTT
TRBV29-1	TRBD1	once	TRBJ1-1	CSVDAGGDETEAFF	TGCAGCGTTGATGCAGGGGGTGATGAAACTGAAGCTTTCTTT
TRBV28	NA	many	TRBJ2-3	CASSLNVADTQYF	TGTGCCAGCAGTTTGAACGTTGCAGATACGCAGTATTTT
TRBV6-2/TRBV6-3	TRBD1	NA	TRBJ1-5	CASRGTGNSNQPQHF	TGTGCCAGCAGGGGGACAGGGAATAGCAATCAGCCCCAGCATTTT
TRBV20-1	TRBD2	many	TRBJ2-3	CSASPREGLAGSTDTQYF	TGCAGTGCTAGCCCCCGGGAGGGACTAGCGGGGAGCACAGATACGCAGTATTTT
TRBV28	NA	NA	TRBJ1-2	CASSLFGEALGYGYTF	TGTGCCAGCAGTTTATTTGGAGAGGCCCTTGGCTATGGCTACACCTTC
TRBV20-1	TRBD1	NA	TRBJ2-7	CSAYRTGLSYEQYF	TGCAGTGCCTACCGGACAGGTCTATCCTACGAGCAGTACTTC
TRBV7-2	TRBD2	NA	TRBJ2-5	CASRLAGTGGQETQYF	TGTGCCAGCAGACTAGCGGGGACAGGCGGTCAAGAGACCCAGTACTTC
TRBV24-1	TRBD2	NA	TRBJ2-1	CATSPNGEGHHNEQFF	TGTGCCACCAGCCCCAACGGGGAGGGCCACCACAATGAGCAGTTCTTC
TRBV5-5	NA	many	TRBJ2-7	CASNTGRGSYEQYF	TGTGCCAGCAATACGGGACGAGGGTCCTACGAGCAGTACTTC
TRBV2	NA	few	TRBJ2-3	CASRDGYSTDTQYF	TGTGCCAGCAGGGACGGCTATAGCACAGATACGCAGTATTTT
TRBV12-3/TRBV12-4	TRBD2	NA	TRBJ2-2	CASTISGSGGTGELFF	TGTGCCAGCACCATAAGCGGGAGTGGGGGCACCGGGGAGCTGTTTTTT
TRBV20-1	TRBD2	NA	TRBJ2-1	CSARRPPGTSLNEQFF	TGCAGTGCGCGGCGCCCGCCCGGGACTAGCCTGAATGAGCAGTTCTTC
TRBV11-2	NA	few	TRBJ2-2	CASRWLGGELFF	TGTGCCAGCAGATGGCTGGGTGGGGAGCTGTTTTTT
TRBV6-1	NA	NA	TRBJ1-1	CASRGLMNTEAFF	TGTGCCAGCAGGGGACTAATGAACACTGAAGCTTTCTTT
TRBV7-4	NA	NA	TRBJ2-7	CASSLGLDSYEQYF	TGTGCCAGCAGCTTAGGGCTTGACAGCTACGAGCAGTACTTC
TRBV4-3	NA	few	TRBJ2-1	CASSQDQGTLSEQFF	TGCGCCAGCAGCCAAGATCAAGGGACCCTCAGTGAGCAGTTCTTC
TRBV20-1	NA	many	TRBJ2-1	CSASLGLYFNEQFF	TGCAGTGCTAGCCTCGGACTATATTTCAATGAGCAGTTCTTC
TRBV29-1	NA	NA	TRBJ2-1	CSARGTAAYNEQFF	TGCAGCGCCCGCGGGACAGCAGCCTACAATGAGCAGTTCTTC